This T cell receptor (beta chain) was found in a study of blood T cell repertoires in COVID-19. Study-level background: Samples came from the United States, Italy and Spain, spanning acute and convalescent COVID-19. T cells, B-cell-depleted T cells, or PBMCs supplied cDNA or gDNA.

CDR1 is KGHDR, CDR2 SFDVKD, per germline. This CDR3 spans 15 amino acids. Unmatched junction bases numbered 5, after V lost 4 bases and J lost 1 base. Study processing details: It was from reference gene primer amplification that nucleated cell counts were estimated. The table came from immunoSEQ multiplex PCR; TCRdb's copy has only in-frame clones and leaves some out. The V and J calls and clone size were taken over from that table, and D and trimming were inferred from the DNA. This sample yields roughly 320,000 clones, of which 85% to 90% are seen a single time; about 1.2% belongs to the top ten. The TCR was taken from a man in his 70s with acute or convalescent COVID-19. Sequencing was done on a sample of peripheral blood. The genes are TRBV24-1 and TRBJ2-5, with TRBD1 matching over 7 bases. The CDR3 DNA follows: TGTGCCACCAGTGAGACACAGGGGAGCCAAGAGACCCAGTACTTC. Translated, it gives CATSETQGSQETQYF.